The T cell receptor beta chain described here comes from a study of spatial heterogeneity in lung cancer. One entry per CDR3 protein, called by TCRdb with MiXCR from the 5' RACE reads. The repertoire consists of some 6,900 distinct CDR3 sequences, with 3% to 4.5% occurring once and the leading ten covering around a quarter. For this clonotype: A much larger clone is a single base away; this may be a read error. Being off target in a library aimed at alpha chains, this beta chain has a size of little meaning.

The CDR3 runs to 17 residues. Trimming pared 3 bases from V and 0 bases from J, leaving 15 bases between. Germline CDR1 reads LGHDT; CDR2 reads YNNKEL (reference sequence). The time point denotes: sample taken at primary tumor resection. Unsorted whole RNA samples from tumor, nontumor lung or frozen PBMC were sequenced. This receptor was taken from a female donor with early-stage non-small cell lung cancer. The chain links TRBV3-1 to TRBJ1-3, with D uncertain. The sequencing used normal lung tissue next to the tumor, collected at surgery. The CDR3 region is CASSHLFDGGSGNTIYF. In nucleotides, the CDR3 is TGTGCCAGCAGCCACCTATTCGACGGTGGCTCTGGAAACACCATATATTTT. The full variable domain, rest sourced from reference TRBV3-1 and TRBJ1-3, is DTAVSQTPKYLVTQMGNDKSIKCEQNLGHDTMYWYKQDSKKFLKIMFSYNNKELIINETVPNRFSPKSPDKAHLNLHINSLELGDSAVYFCASSHLFDGGSGNTIYFGEGSWLTVV.